The source of this TCR beta chain is a study of blood T cell repertoires in COVID-19. The wider study: There were acute and convalescent COVID-19 samples, and they came from the United States, Italy and Spain. The analysed material was cDNA or gDNA that came from T cells, B-cell-depleted T cells, or PBMCs.

In the authors' methods: Estimated nucleated cell counts came from reference gene primer amplification. Method: immunoSEQ multiplex PCR; TCRdb's copy keeps in-frame clones and lacks some. V and J calls and clone size are as listed in that table; D and trimming were resolved from the DNA. This repertoire shows roughly 410,000 clones, over 75% found once; its top ten account for about 2.3%. The Seattle site enrolled patients during active infection and followed them longitudinally. Germline V lookup: CDR1 SGHDT, CDR2 YYEEEE. J gave up 5 bases and V 1 base, and 1 base lay outside the gene matches. This CDR3 region has 13 residues. By sample share, this clone is medium-sized.

The chain joins TRBV5-6 to TRBJ1-2; TRBD1 agrees at 8 bases. This TCR was sampled from an older woman with COVID-19, enrolled during active disease. The sequencing input was peripheral blood. The CDR3 DNA is TGTGCCAGCAGCTTGCGGACAGGGTATGGCTACACCTTC. Encoded protein: CASSLRTGYGYTF.